These 12 T cell receptor beta chains were all obtained from the same sample, sequenced in a study of blood T cells in healthy people across ages. Alongside a J-beta primer mix, a sample-barcoded 5' primer served in a second PCR lasting about 7 to 12 cycles. TCRdb analysed the 5' RACE reads with MiXCR anew, one entry per CDR3 protein. The sample consists of around 1,900,000 distinct CDR3 sequences, about 39% of them appearing once. The sequenced sample consisted of blood. The source is a human donor in good health.

Notes on this clonotype: The junction shows a germline mismatch at one end, possibly a read error. The V gene is TRBV12-3 or TRBV12-4, the J gene TRBJ2-1, with TRBD1 matching 7 bases. The CDR3 has 17 residues. In DNA, the CDR3 is TGTGCCAGCAGCCCTCTTAATGGGGGACAGCTCTACAATGAGCGGTTCTTC. It encodes CASSPLNGGQLYNERFF.

The rearrangement joins TRBV29-1 to TRBJ2-3; the match to TRBD1 covers 7 bases. Losses at the gene ends were 2 bases for V and 2 bases for J; bases not matched to a gene: 13. This CDR3 is 17 amino acids long. The germline V gene encodes CDR1 SQVTM and CDR2 ANQGSEA. This chain's CDR3 is CSVESKIRDRDTDTQYF. The CDR3 nucleotides are TGCAGCGTTGAATCCAAGATCCGGGACAGAGACACAGATACGCAGTATTTT.

CDR3: CASSLDLIIDTQYF. The CDR3 nucleotides are TGTGCCAGCAGCTTGGACCTTATTATAGATACGCAGTATTTT. This chain connects TRBV5-5 to TRBJ2-3; D is unclear. The germline V and J ends were trimmed by 0 bases and 5 bases, with 10 bases remaining between them. Germline V gene sequence: CDR1 SGHKS, CDR2 YYEKEE (reference sequence). This CDR3 is 14 amino acids long.

This clonotype has only a few counts. The chain recombines TRBV10-3 with TRBJ2-7; no firm D call. Looked up from germline, CDR1 is ENHRY and CDR2 is SYGVKD. Trimming left V 0 bases short and J 4 bases short, with 13 bases between. The CDR3 extends over 15 amino acids. CDR3: CAISESFLTEYEQYF. Written as DNA, the CDR3 is TGTGCCATCAGTGAGTCTTTTCTAACGGAATACGAGCAGTACTTC.

This clonotype has just a few counts. The V gene is TRBV5-6, the J gene TRBJ1-2; D ambiguous. Trimming took off 2 bases at V and 7 bases at J, with 9 bases between the two ends. This CDR3 spans 12 amino acids. In germline, CDR1 is SGHDT, CDR2 YYEEEE. This chain's CDR3 is CASSLSSVGYTF. In DNA, the CDR3 is TGTGCCAGCAGCTTATCCAGTGTTGGCTACACCTTC.

This chain connects TRBV28 to TRBJ1-2; a possible D gene is TRBD1 (6 bases). The CDR3 is 14 amino acids. V was pared by 6 bases and J by 4 bases, with 15 bases between. Looked up from germline, CDR1 is MDHEN and CDR2 is SYDVKM. DNA of the CDR3: TGTGCCAGCAGAAGTGGGGGGCCGCTCTATGGCTACACCTTC. Translating it yields CASRSGGPLYGYTF.

A single count supports this clonotype. The chain is built from TRBV20-1 and TRBJ1-4; a weak D match, TRBD1 (5 bases). This CDR3 comprises 14 residues. Trimming removed 6 bases at V and 7 bases at J, with 18 bases between. Germline V gene lookup returns CDR1 DFQATT and CDR2 SNEGSKA (reference sequence). The CDR3 DNA reads TGCAGTGCGGCCACGGGGGGACCCTTTGAAAAACTGTTTTTT. It encodes CSAATGGPFEKLFF.

This clonotype was observed a few times. Here the CDR3 reads CASSPYLAGAGETQYF. For the CDR3, the DNA is TGCGCCAGCAGCCCGTATCTAGCGGGGGCCGGAGAGACCCAGTACTTC. V usage is TRBV4-1 and J usage is TRBJ2-5; TRBD2 agrees at 10 bases. The V gene end was trimmed by 4 bases and the J gene end by 4 bases; junction bases not matched to a gene: 9. This CDR3 contains 16 residues. Germline-derived CDR1 and CDR2 are MGHRA and YSYEKL.

This clonotype has more than one count but fewer than ten. This chain links TRBV11-2 with TRBJ1-2, with unresolved D. The CDR3 contains 15 residues. V was trimmed by 1 base and J by 0 bases, leaving 9 bases between them. Germline CDR1 SGHAT, CDR2 FQNNGV. Written as DNA, the CDR3 is TGTGCCAGCAGCTTAGCGGCGTTAGCTAACTATGGCTACACCTTC. It codes for CASSLAALANYGYTF.

This clonotype was seen a few times. This rearrangement joins TRBV9 to TRBJ1-2, with TRBD1 identical over 8 bases. The germline gives CDR1 SGDLS, CDR2 YYNGEE. With V trimmed by 0 bases and J by 8 bases, 3 bases remained unmatched. CDR3 size: 13 residues. The CDR3 DNA reads TGTGCCAGCAGCGTAGGACAGGGGTTCGGCTACACCTTC. Translating gives CASSVGQGFGYTF.

A few counts support this clonotype. The chain combines TRBV24-1 with TRBJ1-4; D unresolved. Germline CDR1 is KGHDR and CDR2 is SFDVKD. Trimming cost V 4 bases and J 8 bases, with 19 bases left between them. The CDR3 is made up of 16 amino acids. The CDR3 loop is CATSDPSQSDGEKLFF. The CDR3 nucleotides read TGTGCCACCAGTGACCCCTCCCAGTCGGATGGAGAAAAACTGTTTTTT.

The gene calls are TRBV9 and TRBJ2-7; TRBD2 aligns across 8 bases. V trimming: 0 bases; J trimming: 0 bases; junction bases outside the gene matches: 2. This CDR3 contains 15 residues. CDR1 is SGDLS and CDR2 is YYNGEE in the germline V gene. The CDR3 region has the DNA TGTGCCAGCAGCGTAGGACTAGCGAGCTCCTACGAGCAGTACTTC. As protein: CASSVGLASSYEQYF.